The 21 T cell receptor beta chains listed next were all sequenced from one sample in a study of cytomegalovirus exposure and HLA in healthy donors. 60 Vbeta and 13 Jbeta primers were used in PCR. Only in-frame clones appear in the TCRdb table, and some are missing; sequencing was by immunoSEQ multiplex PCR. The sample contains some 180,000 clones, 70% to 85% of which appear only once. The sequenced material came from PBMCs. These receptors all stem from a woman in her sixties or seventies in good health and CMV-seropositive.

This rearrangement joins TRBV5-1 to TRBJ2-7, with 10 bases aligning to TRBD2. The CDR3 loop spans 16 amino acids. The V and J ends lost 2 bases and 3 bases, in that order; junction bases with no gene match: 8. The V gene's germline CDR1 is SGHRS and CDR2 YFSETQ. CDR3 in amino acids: CASSFLAGEGGYEQYF. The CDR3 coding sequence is TGCGCCAGCAGCTTTCTAGCGGGAGAGGGGGGCTACGAGCAGTACTTC.

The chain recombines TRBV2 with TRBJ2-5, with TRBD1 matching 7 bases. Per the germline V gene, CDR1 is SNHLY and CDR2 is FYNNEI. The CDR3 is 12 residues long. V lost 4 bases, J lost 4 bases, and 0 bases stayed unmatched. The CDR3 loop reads CASSGQGETQYF. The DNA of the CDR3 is TGTGCCAGCAGTGGACAGGGAGAGACCCAGTACTTC.

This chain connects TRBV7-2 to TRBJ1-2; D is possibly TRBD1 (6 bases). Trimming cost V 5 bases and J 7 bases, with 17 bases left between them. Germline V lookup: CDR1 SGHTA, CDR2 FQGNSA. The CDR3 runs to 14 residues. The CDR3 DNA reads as TGTGCCAGCAGCCAACGTCAGGGGTGGATTGGCTACACCTTC. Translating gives CASSQRQGWIGYTF.

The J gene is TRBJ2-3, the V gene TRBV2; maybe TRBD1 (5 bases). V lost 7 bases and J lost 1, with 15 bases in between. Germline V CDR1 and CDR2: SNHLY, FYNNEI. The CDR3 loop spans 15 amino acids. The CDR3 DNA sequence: TGTGCCAGCACCCTCCAAGGGGTTGGCACAGATACGCAGTATTTT. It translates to CASTLQGVGTDTQYF.

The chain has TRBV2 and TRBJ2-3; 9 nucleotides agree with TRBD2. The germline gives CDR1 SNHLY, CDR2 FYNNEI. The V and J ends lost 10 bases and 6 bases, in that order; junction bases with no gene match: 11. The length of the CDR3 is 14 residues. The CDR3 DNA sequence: TGTGCCACTAATAGCGGGAGTATTAGGGATACGCAGTATTTT. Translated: CATNSGSIRDTQYF.

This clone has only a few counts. The CDR3, as DNA: TGTGCCAGCTCACGCGGGTCCTACAATGAGCAGTTCTTC. Encoded protein: CASSRGSYNEQFF. V is TRBV18 and J is TRBJ2-1, with a tentative D call TRBD2 (5 bases). The CDR3 length is 13 residues. V lost 4 bases and J lost 1, with 5 bases in between. Germline values: CDR1 KGHSH, CDR2 LQKENI.

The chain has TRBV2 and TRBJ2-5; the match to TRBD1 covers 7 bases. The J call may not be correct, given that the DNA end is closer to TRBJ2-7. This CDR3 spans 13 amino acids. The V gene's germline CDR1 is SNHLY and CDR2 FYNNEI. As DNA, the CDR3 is TGTGCCAGCACCAGAGTCGACAGGGTCGAGCAGTACTTC. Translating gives CASTRVDRVEQYF.

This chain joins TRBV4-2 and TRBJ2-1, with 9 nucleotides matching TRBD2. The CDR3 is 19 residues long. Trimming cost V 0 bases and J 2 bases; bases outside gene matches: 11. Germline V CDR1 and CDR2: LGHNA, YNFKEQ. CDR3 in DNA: TGTGCCAGCAGCCAAGACGGGGGTCGACTAGCGGCCACCTACAATGAGCAGTTCTTC. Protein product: CASSQDGGRLAATYNEQFF.

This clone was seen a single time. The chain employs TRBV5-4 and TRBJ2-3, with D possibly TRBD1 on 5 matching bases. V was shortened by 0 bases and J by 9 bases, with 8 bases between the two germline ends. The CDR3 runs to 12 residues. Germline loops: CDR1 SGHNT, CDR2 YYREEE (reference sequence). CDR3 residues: CASSLGQSTQYF. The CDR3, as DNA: TGTGCCAGCAGCTTGGGACAGAGCACGCAGTATTTT. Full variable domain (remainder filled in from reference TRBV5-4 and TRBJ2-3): ETGVTQSPTHLIKTRGQQVTLRCSSQSGHNTVSWYQQALGQGPQFIFQYYREEENGRGNFPPRFSGLQFPNYSSELNVNALELDDSALYLCASSLGQSTQYFGPGTRLTVL.

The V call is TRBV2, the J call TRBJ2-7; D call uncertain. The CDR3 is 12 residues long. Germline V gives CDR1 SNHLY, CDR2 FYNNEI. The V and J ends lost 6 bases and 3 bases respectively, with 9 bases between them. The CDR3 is CASRRINYEQYF. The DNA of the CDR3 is TGTGCCAGCAGGAGGATCAACTACGAGCAGTACTTC.

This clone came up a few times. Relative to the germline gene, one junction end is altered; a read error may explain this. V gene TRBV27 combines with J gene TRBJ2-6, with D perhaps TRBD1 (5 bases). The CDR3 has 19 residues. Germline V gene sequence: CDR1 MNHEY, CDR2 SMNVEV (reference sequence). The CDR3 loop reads CASSSITGPQASGANGLTF. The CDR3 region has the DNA TGTGCCAGCAGCTCTATCACCGGGCCTCAGGCCTCTGGGGCCAACGGCCTGACTTTC.

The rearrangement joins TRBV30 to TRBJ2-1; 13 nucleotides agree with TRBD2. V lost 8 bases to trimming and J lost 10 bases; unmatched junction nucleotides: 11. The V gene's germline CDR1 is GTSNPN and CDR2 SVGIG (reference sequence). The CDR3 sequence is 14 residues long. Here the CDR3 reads CAGTGLAGTYEQFF. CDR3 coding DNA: TGTGCCGGAACGGGACTAGCGGGAACGTACGAGCAGTTCTTC.

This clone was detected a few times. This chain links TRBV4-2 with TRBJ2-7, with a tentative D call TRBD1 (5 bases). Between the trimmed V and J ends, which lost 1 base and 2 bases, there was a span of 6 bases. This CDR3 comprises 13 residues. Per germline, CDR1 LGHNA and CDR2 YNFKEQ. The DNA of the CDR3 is TGTGCCAGCAGCCAAGGGGGCCCCTACGAGCAGTACTTC. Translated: CASSQGGPYEQYF.

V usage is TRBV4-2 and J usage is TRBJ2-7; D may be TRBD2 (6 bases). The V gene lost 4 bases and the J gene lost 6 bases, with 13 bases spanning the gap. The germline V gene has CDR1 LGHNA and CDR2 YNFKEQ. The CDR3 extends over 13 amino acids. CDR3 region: CASSPLTSSEQYF. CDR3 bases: TGTGCCAGCAGCCCACTGACTAGTTCCGAGCAGTACTTC.

The CDR3 sequence: CASSRFGETQYF. CDR3 bases: TGTGCCAGCAGTCGCTTCGGAGAGACCCAGTACTTC. V gene TRBV27 combines with J gene TRBJ2-5; D remains ambiguous. The length of the CDR3 is 12 residues. CDR1 MNHEY and CDR2 SMNVEV come from the germline V gene (reference sequence). The V gene lost 5 bases and the J gene lost 4 bases, with 8 bases spanning the gap.

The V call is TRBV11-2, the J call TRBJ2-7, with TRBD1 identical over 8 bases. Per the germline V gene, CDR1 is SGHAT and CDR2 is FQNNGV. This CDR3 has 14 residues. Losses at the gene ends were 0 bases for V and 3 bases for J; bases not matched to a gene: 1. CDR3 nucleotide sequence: TGTGCCAGCAGCTTAGAAACAGGGGGCTACGAGCAGTACTTC. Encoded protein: CASSLETGGYEQYF.

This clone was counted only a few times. The CDR3 region is CASSSPGQGNSPLHF. CDR3 nucleotides: TGTGCCAGCAGTTCCCCGGGACAGGGGAATTCACCCCTCCACTTT. The V call is TRBV6-1, the J call TRBJ1-6, with 10 bases fitting TRBD1. Trimming at V came to 5 bases and at J to 7 bases, leaving 5 bases not matched to a gene. The CDR3 is made up of 15 amino acids. Looked up from germline, CDR1 is MNHNS and CDR2 is SASEGT.

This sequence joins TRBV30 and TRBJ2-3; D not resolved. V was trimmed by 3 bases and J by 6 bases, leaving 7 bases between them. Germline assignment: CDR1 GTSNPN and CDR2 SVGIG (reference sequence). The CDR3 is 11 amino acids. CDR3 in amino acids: CAWSPGDTQYF. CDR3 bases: TGTGCCTGGAGCCCCGGGGATACGCAGTATTTT.

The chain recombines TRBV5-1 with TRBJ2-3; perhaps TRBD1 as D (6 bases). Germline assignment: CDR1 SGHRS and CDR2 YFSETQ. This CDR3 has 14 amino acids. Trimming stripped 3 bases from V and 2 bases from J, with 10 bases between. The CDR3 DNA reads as TGCGCCAGCAGCTCGGACAGTTCCACAGATACGCAGTATTTT. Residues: CASSSDSSTDTQYF.

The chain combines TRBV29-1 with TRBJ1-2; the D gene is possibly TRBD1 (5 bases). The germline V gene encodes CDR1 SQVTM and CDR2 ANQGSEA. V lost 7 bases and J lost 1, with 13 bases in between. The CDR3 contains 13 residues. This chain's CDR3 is CSARTPLNYGYTF. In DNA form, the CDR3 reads TGCAGCGCCCGGACACCGCTTAACTATGGCTACACCTTC.

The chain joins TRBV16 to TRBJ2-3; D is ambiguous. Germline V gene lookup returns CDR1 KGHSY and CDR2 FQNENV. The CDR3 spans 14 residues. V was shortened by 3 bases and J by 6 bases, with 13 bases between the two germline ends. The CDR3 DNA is TGTGCCAGCAGCCAGGCGGCGGTAGGTGATACGCAGTATTTT. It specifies CASSQAAVGDTQYF.